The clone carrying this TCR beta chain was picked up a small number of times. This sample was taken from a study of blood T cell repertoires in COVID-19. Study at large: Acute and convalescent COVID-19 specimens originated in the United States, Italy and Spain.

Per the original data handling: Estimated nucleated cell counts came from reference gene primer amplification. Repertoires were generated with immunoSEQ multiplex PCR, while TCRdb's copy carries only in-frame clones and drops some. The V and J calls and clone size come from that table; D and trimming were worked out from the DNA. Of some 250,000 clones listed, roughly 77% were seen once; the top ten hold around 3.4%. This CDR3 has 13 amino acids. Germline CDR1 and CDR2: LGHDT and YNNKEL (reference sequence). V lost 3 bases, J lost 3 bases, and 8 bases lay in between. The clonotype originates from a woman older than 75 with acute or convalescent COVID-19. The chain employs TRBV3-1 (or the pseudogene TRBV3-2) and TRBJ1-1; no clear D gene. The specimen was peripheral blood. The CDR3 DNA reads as TGTGCCAGCAGCCAGGGCTTCGACACTGAAGCTTTCTTT. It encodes CASSQGFDTEAFF.